These 2 T cell receptor beta chains were all obtained from the same sample, sequenced in a study of blood T cell repertoires in COVID-19. TCRdb's table, derived via immunoSEQ multiplex PCR, lists solely in-frame clones and lacks some. This table has 37,000 or so clones, over 75% appearing once. The sample was peripheral blood. These receptors all stem from a man aged 55 to 70 with active COVID-19.

The chain recombines TRBV27 with TRBJ1-1; the D gene is possibly TRBD1 (5 bases). This CDR3 has 11 amino acids. CDR1 MNHEY and CDR2 SMNVEV come from the germline V gene (reference sequence). The V end lost 5 bases, the J end lost 8 bases, and 9 bases lay between the germline ends. This CDR3 is CASSPGGEAFF. The CDR3 DNA follows: TGTGCCAGCAGTCCGGGGGGGGAAGCTTTCTTT.

The V gene is TRBV28, the J gene TRBJ2-1, with D hard to call. The CDR3 sequence is 13 residues long. Germline V CDR1 and CDR2: MDHEN, SYDVKM. Trimming removed 3 bases at V and 4 bases at J, with 7 bases between. CDR3 DNA: TGTGCCAGCAGTTTTTTAGCATACAATGAGCAGTTCTTC. This gives the protein CASSFLAYNEQFF.